One sample yielded the 29 T cell receptor beta chains listed below, sequenced in a study of T cell responses to AZD1222 COVID-19 vaccine (dated by TCRdb to the early 2020s). Per the publication, the time point label means: baseline before first vaccination. This specimen's treatment or condition label, interpreted: meningococcal conjugate vaccine given as trial control. The library was generated by the immunoSEQ multiplex PCR assay. The clones in this table, taken by TCRdb from immuneACCESS, are in-frame only. Not every clone is retained; where verified, under half of the shortfall comes from an unresolved V gene, and the cause of the rest is unknown. This sample has around 53,000 clones in its table, and roughly 85% of those were observed once. The ten largest account for about 21% of the sample. Here the sequenced sample was peripheral blood, taken on day 0 of MenACWY control vaccination. The receptors stem from an adult in good health.

The chain combines TRBV7-6 with TRBJ2-7; D not resolved. CDR3 length: 11 residues. Trimming shortened V by 5 bases and J by 6 bases, and 8 bases separated the two germline ends. The germline V gene has CDR1 SGHVS and CDR2 FNYEAQ. DNA of the CDR3: TGTGCCAGCAGCGCCCCCTGCGAGCAGTACTTC. Translated, it gives CASSAPCEQYF.

This clone was picked up one time. The chain has TRBV4-1 and TRBJ1-1, with 10 bases aligning to TRBD1. After removal of 2 bases from V and 1 base from J, the junction contained 7 bases not matched to a gene. Germline V gives CDR1 MGHRA, CDR2 YSYEKL. This CDR3 has 17 residues. The DNA of the CDR3 is TGCGCCAGCAGCCAAAGACGGGGACAGGGGTCGAACACTGAAGCTTTCTTT. Its translation is CASSQRRGQGSNTEAFF.

The chain is built from TRBV28 and TRBJ2-3; 12 bases map to TRBD2. The CDR3 contains 15 residues. Germline CDR1 is MDHEN and CDR2 is SYDVKM. With V trimmed by 7 bases and J by 3 bases, 5 bases remained unmatched. The CDR3 protein is CASKRLAGVTDTQYF. CDR3 bases: TGTGCCAGCAAGAGACTAGCGGGAGTTACAGATACGCAGTATTTT.

The rearrangement joins TRBV14 to TRBJ1-2; maybe TRBD1 (6 bases). Germline-derived CDR1 and CDR2 are SGHDN and FVKESK. Deletions cut 4 bases from V and 8 bases from J, with 20 bases between. This CDR3 contains 15 residues. As DNA, the CDR3 is TGTGCCAGCAGCCCACAAGGGGGGATAGTCAACGGCTACACCTTC. Translated, it gives CASSPQGGIVNGYTF.

The chain employs TRBV5-4 and TRBJ1-1, with D maybe TRBD1 (6 bases). Germline loops: CDR1 SGHNT, CDR2 YYREEE (reference sequence). CDR3 length: 12 residues. Trimming left V 4 bases short and J 6 bases short, with 10 bases between. CDR3 DNA sequence: TGTGCCAGCAGCAAGGACAGATCTGAAGCTTTCTTT. Its protein is CASSKDRSEAFF. Drawing the rest from reference TRBV5-4 and TRBJ1-1, the complete variable domain is ETGVTQSPTHLIKTRGQQVTLRCSSQSGHNTVSWYQQALGQGPQFIFQYYREEENGRGNFPPRFSGLQFPNYSSELNVNALELDDSALYLCASSKDRSEAFFGQGTRLTVV.

The chain has TRBV29-1 and TRBJ2-5; D gene uncertain. Germline V gene sequence: CDR1 SQVTM, CDR2 ANQGSEA. This CDR3 has 9 amino acids. V was pared by 5 bases and J by 5 bases, with 3 bases between. The CDR3 region is CSVSETQYF. CDR3 in DNA: TGCAGCGTTAGCGAGACCCAGTACTTC.

The chain recombines TRBV9 with TRBJ2-3; D might be TRBD1 or TRBD2, each matching 5 bases. CDR3 size: 13 residues. Trimming stripped 2 bases from V and 4 bases from J, with 8 bases between. Germline loops: CDR1 SGDLS, CDR2 YYNGEE. CDR3 in DNA: TGTGCCAGCAGCGTTGGGGGAGCAGATACGCAGTATTTT. It codes for CASSVGGADTQYF.

The V gene is TRBV4-2, the J gene TRBJ2-1; D not resolved. The germline CDR1 and CDR2 sequences are LGHNA and YNFKEQ. The CDR3 runs 12 residues. Trimming pared 0 bases from V and 6 bases from J, leaving 3 bases between. In DNA, the CDR3 is TGTGCCAGCAGCCAAGAGTTCAATGAGCAGTTCTTC. Translated: CASSQEFNEQFF.

This chain uses TRBV30 with TRBJ2-3; perhaps TRBD2 as D (6 bases). Trimming pared 1 base from V and 4 bases from J, leaving 12 bases between. CDR1 and CDR2 (germline): GTSNPN, SVGIG (reference sequence). This CDR3 has 14 amino acids. The CDR3 nucleotides are TGTGCCTGGAGTGGGGACTTTCGCCCAGATACGCAGTATTTT. Protein: CAWSGDFRPDTQYF.

This chain joins TRBV18 and TRBJ1-5, with 7 bases aligning to TRBD1. With 1 base clipped from V and 4 bases from J, the junction kept 10 bases outside the gene matches. This CDR3 has 17 residues. CDR1 KGHSH and CDR2 LQKENI come from the germline V gene. The CDR3 here is CASSPLSGGQINQPQHF. CDR3 DNA: TGTGCCAGCTCACCACTCTCGGGGGGACAGATAAATCAGCCCCAGCATTTT. The whole variable domain, remainder taken from reference TRBV18 and TRBJ1-5, is NAGVMQNPRHLVRRRGQEARLRCSPMKGHSHVYWYRQLPEEGLKFMVYLQKENIIDESGMPKERFSAEFPKEGPSILRIQQVVRGDSAAYFCASSPLSGGQINQPQHFGDGTRLSIL.

Only one count was recorded for this clone. This rearrangement joins TRBV19 to TRBJ1-5; D unresolved. Germline values: CDR1 LNHDA, CDR2 SQIVND (reference sequence). The CDR3 extends over 14 amino acids. V gave up 6 bases and J gave up 4 bases, with 13 bases separating them. CDR3 residues: CASRRTASNQPQHF. The DNA of the CDR3 is TGTGCCAGTAGACGGACGGCCTCGAATCAGCCCCAGCATTTT.

CDR3 DNA: TGCGCCAGTGGAGGGGGGCTGGGCACCGGGGAGCTGTTTTTT. The encoded protein is CASGGGLGTGELFF. The V call is TRBV10-2, the J call TRBJ2-2, with D perhaps TRBD1 or TRBD2 (6 bases each). The V gene's germline CDR1 is WSHSY and CDR2 SAAADI. There are 14 residues in the CDR3. V was clipped by 9 bases and J by 4 bases, with 15 bases between them.

This clone was counted a single time. This CDR3 is CATSDLSVAGELFF. DNA of the CDR3: TGTGCCACCAGTGATCTTAGTGTCGCCGGGGAGCTGTTTTTT. V usage is TRBV24-1 and J usage is TRBJ2-2, with D uncertain. In germline, CDR1 is KGHDR, CDR2 SFDVKD. This CDR3 is built from 14 residues. The germline V and J ends were trimmed by 3 bases and 6 bases, with 10 bases remaining between them.

A single count supports this clone. This chain uses TRBV5-1 with TRBJ2-2; 12 bases match TRBD1. Losses at the gene ends were 4 bases for V and 9 bases for J; bases not matched to a gene: 4. The CDR3 is 14 amino acids. Germline V gene data show CDR1 as SGHRS and CDR2 as YFSETQ. In nucleotides, the CDR3 is TGCGCCAGCAGCCCGGGGACAGGGGGCCGGGAGCTGTTTTTT. It yields the protein CASSPGTGGRELFF.

V and J are TRBV6-5 and TRBJ1-6; D gene uncertain. Trimming left V 0 bases short and J 7 bases short, with 4 bases between. Germline V CDR1 and CDR2: MNHEY, SVGAGI. CDR3 length equals 13 residues. CDR3 residues: CASSYSFNSPLHF. CDR3 nucleotides: TGTGCCAGCAGTTACTCCTTCAATTCACCCCTCCACTTT.

The CDR3, as DNA: TGTGCCAGTAGTGAGAGCGGGTGGGATACGCAGTATTTT. It is translated as CASSESGWDTQYF. V is TRBV19 and J is TRBJ2-3, with D tentatively TRBD2 (6 bases). The CDR3 loop spans 13 amino acids. V lost 5 bases, J lost 6 bases, and 12 bases lay in between. Looked up from germline, CDR1 is LNHDA and CDR2 is SQIVND (reference sequence).

This clone has just one count. This sequence joins TRBV12-3 or TRBV12-4 and TRBJ1-1; maybe TRBD1 (6 bases). This CDR3 has 13 residues. Trimming stripped 3 bases from V and 3 bases from J, with 8 bases between. The CDR3 DNA is TGTGCCAGCAGTTTGCACAGGGACACTGAAGCTTTCTTT. It is translated as CASSLHRDTEAFF.

The gene calls are TRBV28 and TRBJ1-2; D remains unclear. The germline V gene encodes CDR1 MDHEN and CDR2 SYDVKM. This CDR3 comprises 13 residues. Deletions cut 8 bases from V and 4 bases from J, with 14 bases between. The CDR3 DNA is TGTGCCAGCGGCGGCGGGCAGAGCTATGGCTACACCTTC. It codes for CASGGGQSYGYTF.

The rearrangement joins TRBV20-1 to TRBJ2-7; the D is unclear. Germline V gives CDR1 DFQATT, CDR2 SNEGSKA (reference sequence). This CDR3 has 11 amino acids. V was clipped by 6 bases and J by 3 bases, with 9 bases between them. The CDR3 loop reads CSAPLLYEQYF. DNA for the CDR3: TGCAGTGCGCCATTACTCTACGAGCAGTACTTC.

The CDR3 DNA is TGTGCCAGCAGCCAAGATAGCCTAGTTAACGTCCTGACTTTC. Protein product: CASSQDSLVNVLTF. The chain combines TRBV4-2 with TRBJ2-6; D not resolved. The CDR3 sequence is 14 residues long. From germline, CDR1 is LGHNA and CDR2 YNFKEQ. Between the trimmed V and J ends, which lost 0 bases and 10 bases, there was a span of 10 bases.

This chain links TRBV4-1 with TRBJ2-5; D is unresolved. The germline gives CDR1 MGHRA, CDR2 YSYEKL. V was trimmed by 3 bases and J by 2 bases, leaving 10 bases between them. The CDR3 spans 14 residues. As DNA, the CDR3 is TGCGCCAGCAGCCAGATTGACACTCAAGAGACCCAGTACTTC. It translates to CASSQIDTQETQYF.

V usage is TRBV19 and J usage is TRBJ1-5; D not resolved. The V and J ends lost 1 base and 4 bases respectively, with 11 bases between them. The CDR3 consists of 15 residues. CDR1 LNHDA and CDR2 SQIVND come from the germline V gene (reference sequence). CDR3 sequence: CASSIGVGLNQPQHF. CDR3 sequence (DNA): TGTGCCAGTAGTATAGGAGTCGGGTTAAATCAGCCCCAGCATTTT.

Here the CDR3 DNA reads TGTGCCAGCAGCCAAAAAGGCAGGGGAATGTACGAGCAGTACTTC. This translates into CASSQKGRGMYEQYF. The V gene is TRBV14, the J gene TRBJ2-7; D might be TRBD1 (6 bases). The CDR3 consists of 15 residues. The germline CDR1 and CDR2 sequences are SGHDN and FVKESK. V dropped 2 bases and J dropped 4 bases, with 15 bases sitting between them.

CDR3 sequence reads: CASSPSSRWQYF. DNA for the CDR3: TGTGCCAGCAGCCCGTCCTCGAGGTGGCAGTATTTT. The chain uses TRBV7-9 and TRBJ2-3; no clear D gene. Between the trimmed V and J ends, which lost 5 bases and 11 bases, there was a span of 14 bases. CDR1 is SEHNR, CDR2 FQNEAQ, per germline (reference sequence). This CDR3 has 12 amino acids.

The chain's CDR3 is CSVEKGDGYTF. CDR3 nucleotide sequence: TGCAGCGTTGAGAAAGGGGATGGCTACACCTTC. The chain recombines TRBV29-1 with TRBJ1-2; D might be TRBD1 (5 bases). The ends were cut back, 3 bases at V and 6 bases at J, with 8 bases in the middle. The CDR3 totals 11 residues. Germline assignment: CDR1 SQVTM and CDR2 ANQGSEA.

This clone came up once. V is TRBV5-1 and J is TRBJ1-1; TRBD1 matches at 7 bases. The germline V gene has CDR1 SGHRS and CDR2 YFSETQ. The CDR3 is 14 residues long. V shed 2 bases and J 1 base; nucleotides not matched to a gene: 2. The CDR3 coding sequence is TGCGCCAGCAGCTTACAGGGGAAGAACACTGAAGCTTTCTTT. Translating gives CASSLQGKNTEAFF.

The chain joins TRBV19 to TRBJ2-5, with D perhaps matching TRBD2 (7 bases). There are 13 residues in the CDR3. V lost 6 bases and J 5 bases, leaving 13 bases between the germline ends. Germline V gene sequence: CDR1 LNHDA, CDR2 SQIVND (reference sequence). The CDR3 protein is CASRGGGGETQYF. CDR3 bases: TGTGCCAGTAGGGGTGGCGGGGGCGAGACCCAGTACTTC. Based on the CDR3 plus reference TRBV19 and TRBJ2-5, the full variable domain is DGGITQSPKYLFRKEGQNVTLSCEQNLNHDAMYWYRQDPGQGLRLIYYSQIVNDFQKGDIAEGYSVSREKKESFPLTVTSAQKNPTAFYLCASRGGGGETQYFGPGTRLLVL.

The rearrangement joins TRBV5-4 to TRBJ1-4; D remains ambiguous. Trimming took 4 bases from V and 3 from J, leaving 13 bases between them. The germline CDR1 and CDR2 sequences are SGHNT and YYREEE (reference sequence). CDR3 size: 15 residues. The CDR3 nucleotides are TGTGCCAGCAGCCCGGGTCTCAACTCTAATGAAAAACTGTTTTTT. It yields the protein CASSPGLNSNEKLFF.

This sequence joins TRBV2 and TRBJ1-5, with D hard to call. Germline V lookup: CDR1 SNHLY, CDR2 FYNNEI. Trimming removed 3 bases at V and 5 bases at J, with 17 bases between. This CDR3 comprises 16 residues. The CDR3 sequence is CASSDVSGRLHQPQHF. CDR3 coding DNA: TGTGCCAGCAGTGATGTGAGTGGCAGGCTCCATCAGCCCCAGCATTTT.